The clone carrying this TCR beta chain appeared many times. V dropped 1 base and J dropped 5; count of bases not matched to a gene: 6. CDR3 length: 14 amino acids. Germline lookup yields CDR1 SGDLS and CDR2 YYNGEE. The sample belongs to a study of T-cell reconstitution after alpha-beta-depleted transplantation in children. Unique molecular identifiers were built into the TCRbeta library. TCRdb reprocessed the PCR reads via MiXCR and lists one record per CDR3 protein. The sample consists of 200,000 to 300,000 distinct CDR3 sequences, 9.5% to 15% of them appearing once. The clonotype was recovered from a human donor who donated a stem cell graft to a child with acute lymphoblastic leukemia. Sample: PBMCs from the stem cell graft donor, taken from the stem cell graft. This rearrangement joins TRBV9 to TRBJ2-7, with 7 bases matching TRBD1. The chain's CDR3 is CASSVRQGRDEQYF. CDR3 DNA sequence: TGTGCCAGCAGCGTAAGACAGGGACGGGACGAGCAGTACTTC.